A selection of T cell receptor beta chains follows, all from one sample in a study of T cell responses to AZD1222 COVID-19 vaccine. Sequencing was performed with immunoSEQ multiplex PCR; in TCRdb, only in-frame clones are kept and a portion is missing. The sample records 95,000 to 150,000 clones, approximately 88% being singletons. Here the sequenced sample was peripheral blood, taken on day 0 of AZD1222 vaccination. These receptors all come from an adult in good health. CDR3s include the opening cysteine and the closing phenylalanine or tryptophan. The D gene is left open where the match is weak.

J: TRBJ1-1
V: TRBV6-5
D: -
CDR3: CASSPERSTEAFF
DNA: TGTGCCAGCAGCCCCGAAAGGAGCACTGAAGCTTTCTTT

J: TRBJ1-2
V: TRBV6-5
D: -
CDR3: CASSSGYDYDYYGYTF
DNA: TGTGCCAGCAGTTCTGGTTACGACTACGACTACTATGGCTACACCTTC

J: TRBJ2-7
V: TRBV7-2
D: TRBD2
CDR3: CASSLEAGVPGYF
DNA: TGTGCCAGCAGCTTAGAAGCGGGGGTGCCCGGGTACTTC

J: TRBJ1-5
V: TRBV4-1
D: TRBD1
CDR3: CASSTRLTGKHPRFNQPQHF
DNA: TGCGCCAGCAGCACTAGATTGACAGGGAAGCACCCGAGATTCAATCAGCCCCAGCATTTT

J: TRBJ2-7
V: TRBV6-4
D: -
CDR3: CASSDSAKNEQYF
DNA: TGTGCCAGCAGTGACTCGGCAAAGAACGAGCAGTACTTC

J: TRBJ1-3
V: TRBV28
D: TRBD1
CDR3: CASSSPGQGDGNTIYF
DNA: TGTGCCAGCAGTTCCCCGGGACAGGGGGACGGAAACACCATATATTTT

J: TRBJ2-7
V: TRBV7-2
D: -
CDR3: CASSQGGYEQYF
DNA: TGTGCCAGCAGCCAAGGTGGTTACGAGCAGTACTTC

J: TRBJ1-2
V: TRBV3-1/TRBV3-2
D: -
CDR3: CASSPNGGDGYTF
DNA: TGTGCCAGCAGCCCTAATGGGGGGGATGGCTACACCTTC

J: TRBJ2-1
V: TRBV6-2/TRBV6-3
D: TRBD1
CDR3: CASSLGGAVSNEQFF
DNA: TGTGCCAGCAGCCTAGGGGGCGCAGTGAGCAATGAGCAGTTCTTC

J: TRBJ1-4
V: TRBV4-3
D: -
CDR3: CASSQGGSGTNEKLFF
DNA: TGCGCCAGCAGCCAAGGGGGGTCGGGAACTAATGAAAAACTGTTTTTT

J: TRBJ1-4
V: TRBV19
D: -
CDR3: CASKSDATNEKLFF
DNA: TGTGCCAGTAAGTCCGATGCAACTAATGAAAAACTGTTTTTT

J: TRBJ1-6
V: TRBV28
D: -
CDR3: CASSPGGDGNPPLHF
DNA: TGTGCCAGCAGTCCTGGGGGGGACGGAAATCCACCCCTCCACTTT

J: TRBJ1-5
V: TRBV19
D: -
CDR3: CASSLQVSNQPQHF
DNA: TGTGCCAGTAGTCTCCAGGTCAGCAATCAGCCCCAGCATTTT

J: TRBJ1-5
V: TRBV19
D: -
CDR3: CASSIGGAVNQPQHF
DNA: TGTGCCAGTAGTATCGGCGGGGCGGTCAATCAGCCCCAGCATTTT

J: TRBJ1-2
V: TRBV30
D: TRBD1
CDR3: CAPLRRTGKQGYGYTF
DNA: TGTGCCCCCCTCCGACGGACAGGGAAGCAAGGCTATGGCTACACCTTC

J: TRBJ2-5
V: TRBV7-2
D: -
CDR3: CASSLGAGTETQYF
DNA: TGTGCCAGCAGCTTAGGAGCGGGCACGGAGACCCAGTACTTC

J: TRBJ1-2
V: TRBV28
D: TRBD1
CDR3: CASRGTGPYGYTF
DNA: TGTGCCAGCAGAGGGACAGGACCCTATGGCTACACCTTC